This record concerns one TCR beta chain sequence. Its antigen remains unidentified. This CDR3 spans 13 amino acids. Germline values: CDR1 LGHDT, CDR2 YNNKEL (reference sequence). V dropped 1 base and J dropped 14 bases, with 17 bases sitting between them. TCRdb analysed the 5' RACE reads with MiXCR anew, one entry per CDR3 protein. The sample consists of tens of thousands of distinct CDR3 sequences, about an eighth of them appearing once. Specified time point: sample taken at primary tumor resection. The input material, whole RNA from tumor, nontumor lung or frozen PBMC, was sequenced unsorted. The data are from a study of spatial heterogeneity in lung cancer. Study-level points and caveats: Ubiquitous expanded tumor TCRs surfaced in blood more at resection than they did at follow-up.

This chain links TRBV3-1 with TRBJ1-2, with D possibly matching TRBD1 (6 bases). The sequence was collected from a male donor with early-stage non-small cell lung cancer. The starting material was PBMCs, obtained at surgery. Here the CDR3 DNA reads TGTGCCAGCAGCCAAGGCAATACAGGGTCATCTACCTTC. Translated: CASSQGNTGSSTF. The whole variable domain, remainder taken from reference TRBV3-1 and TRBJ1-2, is DTAVSQTPKYLVTQMGNDKSIKCEQNLGHDTMYWYKQDSKKFLKIMFSYNNKELIINETVPNRFSPKSPDKAHLNLHINSLELGDSAVYFCASSQGNTGSSTFGSGTRLTVV.